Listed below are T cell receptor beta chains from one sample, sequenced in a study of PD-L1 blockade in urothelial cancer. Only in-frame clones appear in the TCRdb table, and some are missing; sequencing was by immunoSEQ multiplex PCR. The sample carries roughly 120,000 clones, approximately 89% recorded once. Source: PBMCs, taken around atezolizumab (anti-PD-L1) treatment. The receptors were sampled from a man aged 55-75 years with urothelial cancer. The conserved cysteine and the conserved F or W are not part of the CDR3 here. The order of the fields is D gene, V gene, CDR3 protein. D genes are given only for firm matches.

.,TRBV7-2,ASRGQETQY
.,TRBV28,ASSFLRGGANVLT
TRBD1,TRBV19,ASSRQGVLSSLTPQH
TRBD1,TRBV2,ASRVDRERQPQH
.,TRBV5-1,ASSLEPRAGNTIY
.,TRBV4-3,ASSQDRTVNQPQH
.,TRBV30,AWSKTGAGYT
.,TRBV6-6,ASSWGGEGRNTEAF
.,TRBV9,ASSADFRNEQF
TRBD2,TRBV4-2,ASSQPSLAGRTDTQY
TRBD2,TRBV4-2,ASSQDTSGRARDTQY
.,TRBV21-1,ASSKGFSRFGTGILGDYGYT
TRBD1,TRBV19,ASSSGQGVTEAF
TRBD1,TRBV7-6,ASSLQGGFSGNTIY
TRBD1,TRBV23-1,ASSHNEPDRVSGNTIY
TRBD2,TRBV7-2,ATQQLAGGSYNEQF
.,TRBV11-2,ASSLGGAGWVNEQF
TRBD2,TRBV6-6,ASSSPAGGTYNEQF
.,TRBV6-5,ASRFVGADTQY
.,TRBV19,ASSIGTSTNEKLF
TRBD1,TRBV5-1,ASSQDRGRVGYT
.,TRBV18,ASSPFDSPYEKLF
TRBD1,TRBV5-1,ASSGGTEGYGYT
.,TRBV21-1,ASSAIDRGITEAF
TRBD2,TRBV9,ASSVAAGGNGELF
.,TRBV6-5,ASSYSRGGNSPLH
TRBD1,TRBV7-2,ASSDRQGFEAF
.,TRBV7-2,ASSLEAFYEQY
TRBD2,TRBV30,ASSGRAADTQY
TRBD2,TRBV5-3,ARSSKAGVGTDTQY
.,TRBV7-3,ASSPGGVNTEAF
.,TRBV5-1,ASSLNGASAYEQY
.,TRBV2,ASSVRGGDTQY
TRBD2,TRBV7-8,ASSLNGLAGGDEQY
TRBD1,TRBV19,ASSIGTGRYNEQF
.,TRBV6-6,ASSLTGRESPLH
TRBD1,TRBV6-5,ASSSQTTGIYEQY
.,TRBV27,ASSLGGVDQPQH
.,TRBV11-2,ASRGGIWTGELF
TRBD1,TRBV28,ASRDREAWYEKLF
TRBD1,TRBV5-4,ASAKTGSGGNTIY
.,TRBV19,ASSPDGTRALPNTGELF
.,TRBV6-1,ASSQGQLEQY
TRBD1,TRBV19,ASSSRDRGEDTQY
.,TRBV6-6,ASSGGAVNSPLH
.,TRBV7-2,ASSLDRETQY
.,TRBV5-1,ASSPQTGRGTEAF
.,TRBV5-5,ASSLRDTAEGYT
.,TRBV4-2,ASSQDLQNHYGYT
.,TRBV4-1,ASSQGKAGTDTQY
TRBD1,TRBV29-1,SVGRSDRANEQF
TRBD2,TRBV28,ASSLWDSGDGNYNEQF
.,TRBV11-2,ASMPDRNTGELF
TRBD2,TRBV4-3,ASSPDPGLAGGPDTQY
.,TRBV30,AWSVLTGETQY
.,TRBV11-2,ASSPIRGDEQY
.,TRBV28,ASSFASRQDNEKLF
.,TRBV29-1,SVEQGMNTEAF
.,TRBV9,ASSAGQSSRLYGYT